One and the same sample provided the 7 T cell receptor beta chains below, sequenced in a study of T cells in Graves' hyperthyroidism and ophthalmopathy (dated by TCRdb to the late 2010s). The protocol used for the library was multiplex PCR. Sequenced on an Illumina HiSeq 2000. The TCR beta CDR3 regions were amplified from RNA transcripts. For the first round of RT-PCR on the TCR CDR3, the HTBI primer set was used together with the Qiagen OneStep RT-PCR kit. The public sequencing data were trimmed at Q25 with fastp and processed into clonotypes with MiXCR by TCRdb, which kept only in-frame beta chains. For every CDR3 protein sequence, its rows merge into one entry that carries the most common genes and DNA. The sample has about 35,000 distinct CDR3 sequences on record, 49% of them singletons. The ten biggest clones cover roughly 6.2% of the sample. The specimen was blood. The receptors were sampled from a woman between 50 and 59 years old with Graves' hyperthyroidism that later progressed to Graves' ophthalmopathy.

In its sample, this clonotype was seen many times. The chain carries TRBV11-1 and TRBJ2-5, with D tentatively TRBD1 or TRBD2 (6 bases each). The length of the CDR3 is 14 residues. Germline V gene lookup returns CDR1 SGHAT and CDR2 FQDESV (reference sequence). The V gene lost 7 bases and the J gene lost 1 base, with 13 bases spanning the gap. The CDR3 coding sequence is TGTGCCAGCAAGATCGGGGGCGGCCAAGAGACCCAGTACTTC. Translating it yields CASKIGGGQETQYF.

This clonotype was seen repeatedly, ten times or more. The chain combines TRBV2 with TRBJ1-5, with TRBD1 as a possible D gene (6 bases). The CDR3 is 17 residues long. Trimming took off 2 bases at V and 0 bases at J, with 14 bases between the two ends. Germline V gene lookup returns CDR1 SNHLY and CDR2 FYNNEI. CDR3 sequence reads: CASSEQGRTFSNQPQHF. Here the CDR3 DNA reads TGTGCCAGCAGTGAACAGGGGCGGACGTTTAGCAATCAGCCCCAGCATTTT.

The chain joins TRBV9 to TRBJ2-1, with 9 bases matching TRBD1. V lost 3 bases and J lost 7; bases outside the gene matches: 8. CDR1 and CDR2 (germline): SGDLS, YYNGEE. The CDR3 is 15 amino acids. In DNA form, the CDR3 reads TGTGCCAGCAGCGCTATCGGGACAGGGTTGAATGAGCAGTTCTTC. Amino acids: CASSAIGTGLNEQFF.

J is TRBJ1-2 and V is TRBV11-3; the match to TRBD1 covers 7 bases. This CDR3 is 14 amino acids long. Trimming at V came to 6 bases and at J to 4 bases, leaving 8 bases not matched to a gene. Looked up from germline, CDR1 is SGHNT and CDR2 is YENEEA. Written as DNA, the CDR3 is TGTGCCAGCAGGGACCCGGGACAGTCCTATGGCTACACCTTC. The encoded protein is CASRDPGQSYGYTF.

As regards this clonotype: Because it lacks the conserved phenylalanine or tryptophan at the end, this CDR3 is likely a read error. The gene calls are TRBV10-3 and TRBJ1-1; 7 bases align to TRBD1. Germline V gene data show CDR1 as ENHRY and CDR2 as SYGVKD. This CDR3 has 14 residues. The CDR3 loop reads CAVSPGTENTEAFS. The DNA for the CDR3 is TGTGCCGTCAGTCCCGGGACAGAGAACACTGAAGCTTTCTCT.

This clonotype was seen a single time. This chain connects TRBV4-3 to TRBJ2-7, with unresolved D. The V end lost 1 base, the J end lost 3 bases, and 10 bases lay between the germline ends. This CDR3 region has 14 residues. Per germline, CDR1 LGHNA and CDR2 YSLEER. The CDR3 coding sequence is TGCGCCAGCAGCCAAGGTAGGCAGAGCTACGAGCAGTACTTC. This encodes CASSQGRQSYEQYF.

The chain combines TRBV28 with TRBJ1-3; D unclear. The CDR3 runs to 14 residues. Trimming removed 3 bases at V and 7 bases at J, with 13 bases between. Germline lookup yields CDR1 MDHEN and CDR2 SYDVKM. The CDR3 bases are TGTGCCAGCAGTTTTCTGACTGGGTGGAACACCATATATTTT. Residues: CASSFLTGWNTIYF.